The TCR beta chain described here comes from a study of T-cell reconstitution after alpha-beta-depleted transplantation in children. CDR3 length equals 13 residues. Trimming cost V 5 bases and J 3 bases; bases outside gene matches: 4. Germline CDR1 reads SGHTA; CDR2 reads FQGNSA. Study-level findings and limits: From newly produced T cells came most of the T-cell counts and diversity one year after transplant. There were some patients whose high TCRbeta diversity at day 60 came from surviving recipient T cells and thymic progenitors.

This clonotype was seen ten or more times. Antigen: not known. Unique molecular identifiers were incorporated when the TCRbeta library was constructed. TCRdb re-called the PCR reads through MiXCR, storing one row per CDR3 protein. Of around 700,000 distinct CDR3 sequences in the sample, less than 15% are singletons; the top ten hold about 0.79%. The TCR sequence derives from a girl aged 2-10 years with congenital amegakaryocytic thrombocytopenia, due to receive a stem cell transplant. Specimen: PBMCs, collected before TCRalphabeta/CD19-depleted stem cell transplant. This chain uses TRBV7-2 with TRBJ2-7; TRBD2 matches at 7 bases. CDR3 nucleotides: TGTGCCAGCAGCATACTAGCGAACTACGAGCAGTACTTC. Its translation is CASSILANYEQYF.